This T cell receptor (beta chain) was identified in a study of T cell changes during pregnancy in multiple sclerosis. Using immunoSEQ multiplex PCR, the repertoire was profiled, and TCRdb retains in-frame clones only, with some absent. In the table there are about 44,000 clones, about 90% of which are singletons. CDR3 size: 12 residues. Germline V gives CDR1 SEHNR, CDR2 FQNEAQ (reference sequence). V lost 4 bases and J 1 base, leaving 4 bases between the germline ends. The TCR was taken from a female donor with multiple sclerosis, enrolled in a pregnancy study. V and J are TRBV7-9 and TRBJ2-5; D is unresolved. This material consisted of CD4+ T cells from peripheral blood mononuclear cells, taken in the third trimester of pregnancy. In DNA, the CDR3 is TGTGCCAGCAGCTCAGTCCAAGAGACCCAGTACTTC. Protein product: CASSSVQETQYF.